Listed below are T cell receptor beta chains from one sample, sequenced in a study of cytomegalovirus exposure and HLA in healthy donors. Profiling relied on immunoSEQ multiplex PCR, and the TCRdb table lists in-frame clones only, not all of them. This table holds about 130,000 clones, approximately 80% found once. The sample consisted of PBMCs. The receptors were sampled from a woman in her sixties in good health and CMV-seronegative. CDR3s include the opening cysteine and the closing phenylalanine or tryptophan. Each record gives: clone size, D gene, V gene, J gene, CDR3 DNA, CDR3 protein. The D gene is left open where the match is weak. Clone sizes are given selectively: once, few, many, or a class where the clone is expanded.

NA	TRBD2	TRBV29-1	TRBJ2-1	TGCAGCGTTCCTAGCGGATTCAATGAGCAGTTCTTC	CSVPSGFNEQFF
NA	TRBD2	TRBV6-1	TRBJ2-7	TGTGCCAGCAGTGAAAATCCGGCGGGAGCCCTCTCCTACGAGCAGTACTTC	CASSENPAGALSYEQYF
NA	NA	TRBV28	TRBJ2-1	TGTGCCAGCAGTTTACTTGGGACAAGTTACAATGAGCAGTTCTTC	CASSLLGTSYNEQFF
NA	NA	TRBV28	TRBJ1-5	TGTGCCAGCAGTTCCCCGAAACGGGGAGGGCAGCCCCAGCATTTT	CASSSPKRGGQPQHF
once	TRBD2	TRBV7-3	TRBJ2-5	TGTGCCAGCAGCCCCCGTCTAGCGGGCCCCGAGACCCAGTACTTC	CASSPRLAGPETQYF
NA	NA	TRBV6-5	TRBJ2-7	TGTGCCTCCGGGTACTCCGAGCAGTACTTC	CASGYSEQYF
NA	NA	TRBV28	TRBJ2-7	TGTGCCAGCAATCTTGGGGGGTCTAGCGCCTACGAGCAGTACTTC	CASNLGGSSAYEQYF
NA	TRBD2	TRBV7-9	TRBJ2-1	TGTGCCAGCAGCTTAGTCGTGGCGGGAGGACCTGAGCAGTTCTTC	CASSLVVAGGPEQFF
NA	NA	TRBV27	TRBJ2-7	TGTGCCGTATCCCACCGGGACACAACCTACGAGCAGTACTTC	CAVSHRDTTYEQYF
NA	NA	TRBV5-1	TRBJ1-1	TGCGCCAGCAGCTTGGGGTTGAGGGCGGAAGCTTTCTTT	CASSLGLRAEAFF
NA	TRBD1	TRBV28	TRBJ2-7	TGTGCCAGCAATCAACAGGGGTCAAGCTACGAGCAGTACTTC	CASNQQGSSYEQYF
NA	TRBD1	TRBV5-4	TRBJ2-5	TGTGCCAGCAGCTTGCGGATGGGGGGACAGGGGGCGGGAGGAGAGACCCAGTACTTC	CASSLRMGGQGAGGETQYF
NA	NA	TRBV6-1	TRBJ1-6	TGTGCCAGCAGTCGGACAGTAGTTAATTCACCCCTCCACTTT	CASSRTVVNSPLHF
NA	NA	TRBV7-9	TRBJ2-3	TGTGCCAGCAGCTTAGCCTCTAGCCCCCAGGATACGCAGTATTTT	CASSLASSPQDTQYF
NA	NA	TRBV5-4	TRBJ2-3	TGTGCCAGCTTCTCGAGGGCCCACACAGATACGCAGTATTTT	CASFSRAHTDTQYF
NA	NA	TRBV5-4	TRBJ2-5	TGTGCCAGCAGCTGGGACATAAAAGAGACCCAGTACTTC	CASSWDIKETQYF
NA	NA	TRBV5-6	TRBJ2-3	TGTGCCAGCAGCGCCGCAGGGGTTTGGAGCACAGATACGCAGTATTTT	CASSAAGVWSTDTQYF
NA	TRBD1	TRBV19	TRBJ1-2	TGTGCCAGTAGTTCGGCAGGGGGCGGCTATGGCTACACCTTC	CASSSAGGGYGYTF
NA	NA	TRBV10-3	TRBJ2-7	TGTGCCATCAGTGAGTCTGTTGGGGCAGGGATCCCCTACGAGCAGTACTTC	CAISESVGAGIPYEQYF
NA	TRBD1	TRBV2	TRBJ1-5	TGTGCCAGCAGTACAACAGGGGGCTCGGCTCAGCCCCAGCATTTT	CASSTTGGSAQPQHF
NA	TRBD1	TRBV28	TRBJ1-2	TGTGCCAGCGTACGGACAGGGCCTAACTATGGCTACACCTTC	CASVRTGPNYGYTF